These 10 T cell receptor beta chains were all obtained from the same sample, sequenced in a study of blood T cell repertoires in COVID-19. Sequenced by immunoSEQ multiplex PCR; TCRdb stores in-frame clones only, minus some. Among about 160,000 clones listed, about 91% were seen once. The sample was peripheral blood. The receptors here all came from a woman in her sixties who had recovered from COVID-19.

The rearrangement joins TRBV7-9 to TRBJ1-2, with D hard to call. Germline V gene data show CDR1 as SEHNR and CDR2 as FQNEAQ (reference sequence). V was cut by 5 bases and J by 4 bases, with 14 bases left in between. The length of the CDR3 is 14 residues. The CDR3 DNA follows: TGTGCCAGCAGCCCCCCTGCACCCAGCTATGGCTACACCTTC. Its protein product is CASSPPAPSYGYTF.

The gene calls are TRBV5-4 and TRBJ1-2, with TRBD1 identical over 9 bases. The junction had 7 bases not matched to a gene; V was cut back by 2 bases and J by 8 bases. This CDR3 contains 14 residues. Germline V lookup: CDR1 SGHNT, CDR2 YYREEE (reference sequence). The CDR3 DNA sequence: TGTGCCAGCAGCTTACGACAGGGGGATCTCGGCTACACCTTC. Its protein is CASSLRQGDLGYTF.

The chain uses TRBV3-1 (or the pseudogene TRBV3-2) and TRBJ2-1, with 7 bases lining up with TRBD1. CDR1 LGHDT and CDR2 YNNKEL come from the germline V gene (reference sequence). The CDR3 contains 16 residues. V dropped 4 bases and J dropped 5; count of bases not matched to a gene: 11. The CDR3 coding sequence is TGTGCCAGCAGCCCGCAGGGACAGAAGGGCGACAATGAGCAGTTCTTC. Encoded protein: CASSPQGQKGDNEQFF.

V usage is TRBV6-5 and J usage is TRBJ2-7; 10 bases map to TRBD2. Germline CDR1 is MNHEY and CDR2 is SVGAGI. The CDR3 covers 15 residues. With V trimmed by 4 bases and J by 2 bases, 5 bases remained unmatched. The CDR3 here is CASSSEGLAAYEQYF. The CDR3, as DNA: TGTGCCAGCAGTTCCGAAGGACTAGCGGCCTACGAGCAGTACTTC.

The chain couples TRBV19 to TRBJ2-3, with 9 bases matching TRBD1. The CDR3 is 15 amino acids. With V trimmed by 3 bases and J by 3 bases, 4 bases remained unmatched. CDR1 is LNHDA, CDR2 SQIVND, per germline (reference sequence). The CDR3 loop is CASSIGTGLTDTQYF. CDR3 nucleotide sequence: TGTGCCAGTAGTATCGGGACAGGGTTGACAGATACGCAGTATTTT.

The chain couples TRBV2 to TRBJ1-6; 8 bases match TRBD1. Germline V CDR1 and CDR2: SNHLY, FYNNEI. This CDR3 contains 16 residues. The V segment lost 7 bases and the J segment 10 bases; nucleotides outside the gene matches: 15. The CDR3 region is CASNPHTGGTKSPLHF. The CDR3 region has the DNA TGTGCCAGCAACCCTCATACAGGGGGAACAAAATCACCCCTCCACTTT.

The chain recombines TRBV7-9 with TRBJ2-7; the match to TRBD1 covers 7 bases. This CDR3 has 14 amino acids. Trimming removed 5 bases from V and 2 bases from J; junction bases left unmatched: 6. Germline CDR1 and CDR2: SEHNR and FQNEAQ (reference sequence). CDR3: CASSEKGQTYEQYF. In nucleotides, the CDR3 is TGTGCCAGCAGCGAGAAGGGACAGACCTACGAGCAGTACTTC.

A few counts support this clone. The V gene is TRBV3-1 (or the pseudogene TRBV3-2), the J gene TRBJ2-6; the D is unclear. Germline CDR1 is LGHDT and CDR2 is YNNKEL (reference sequence). This CDR3 has 14 residues. V was clipped by 3 bases and J by 4 bases, with 7 bases between them. CDR3 DNA sequence: TGTGCCAGCAGCCATGACAAGGGGGCCAACGTCCTGACTTTC. It is translated as CASSHDKGANVLTF.

The chain combines TRBV10-3 with TRBJ2-1; 11 bases line up with TRBD2. The CDR3 length is 14 residues. Germline V lookup: CDR1 ENHRY, CDR2 SYGVKD. The J segment lost 8 bases and the V segment lost 5 bases, leaving 5 bases of the junction unmatched. CDR3 protein: CAISIAGGLDEQFF. The CDR3 DNA reads as TGTGCCATCAGTATAGCGGGGGGGCTCGATGAGCAGTTCTTC.

The chain combines TRBV20-1 with TRBJ2-5, with D possibly matching TRBD2 (5 bases). This CDR3 has 15 residues. Germline V lookup: CDR1 DFQATT, CDR2 SNEGSKA (reference sequence). V gave up 3 bases and J gave up 0 bases, with 14 bases separating them. The CDR3 DNA is TGCAGTGCTAGTGGGGTAGCGTCGTACCAAGAGACCCAGTACTTC. As protein: CSASGVASYQETQYF.